One and the same sample provided the 18 T cell receptor beta chains below, sequenced in a study of blood T cells in healthy people across ages. Primers used in a second PCR of about 6 to 11 cycles were a sample-barcoded 5' primer and a J-beta primer mix. TCRdb re-called the 5' RACE reads through MiXCR, storing one row per CDR3 protein. The sample consists of 1.5 million or so distinct CDR3 sequences, roughly 43% of them appearing once. Sequencing used blood. The source is a woman under 30 in good health.

This chain links TRBV4-2 with TRBJ2-3, with unresolved D. The CDR3 has 17 amino acids. In germline, CDR1 is LGHNA, CDR2 YNFKEQ. Trimming took off 1 base at V and 0 bases at J, with 14 bases between the two ends. In DNA, the CDR3 is TGTGCCAGCAGCCAAGCAAATTACGCGGCTAGCACAGATACGCAGTATTTT. It translates to CASSQANYAASTDTQYF.

Points on this clonotype: A read error may be the cause here, since a much bigger clone is one base away. The chain has TRBV6-2 or TRBV6-3 and TRBJ1-1; D not certain. Germline CDR1 reads MNHEY; CDR2 reads SVGEGT. This CDR3 has 13 residues. Trimming cost V 2 bases and J 1 base, with 5 bases left between them. CDR3 protein: CASSYEWNTEAFF. The CDR3 DNA sequence: TGTGCCAGCAGTTACGAGTGGAACACTGAAGCTTTCTTT.

This clonotype was seen more than once but under ten times. The genes are TRBV14 and TRBJ1-4; D call uncertain. This CDR3 spans 14 amino acids. CDR1 and CDR2 from the germline V gene are SGHDN and FVKESK. V gave up 0 bases and J gave up 8 bases, with 10 bases separating them. The CDR3 here is CASSQEHAGEKLFF. The CDR3 nucleotides are TGTGCCAGCAGCCAAGAACACGCGGGGGAAAAACTGTTTTTT.

J is TRBJ2-3 and V is TRBV15; D may be TRBD2 (5 bases). The CDR3 runs to 16 residues. The V gene lost 0 bases and the J gene lost 0 bases, with 10 bases spanning the gap. The germline V gene has CDR1 LNHNV and CDR2 YYDKDF (reference sequence). CDR3 region: CATSRDRGGSTDTQYF. The CDR3 DNA is TGTGCCACCAGCAGAGATAGAGGCGGGAGCACAGATACGCAGTATTTT.

The chain links TRBV7-2 to TRBJ1-2, with unresolved D. The CDR3 contains 13 residues. Germline lookup yields CDR1 SGHTA and CDR2 FQGNSA. Trimming stripped 5 bases from V and 4 bases from J, with 11 bases between. The CDR3 DNA is TGTGCCAGCAGCCTTAGACGAGCCTATGGCTACACCTTC. Its protein product is CASSLRRAYGYTF. Together with reference TRBV7-2 and TRBJ1-2, the CDR3 gives the full variable domain: GAGVSQSPSNKVTEKGKDVELRCDPISGHTALYWYRQSLGQGLEFLIYFQGNSAPDKSGLPSDRFSAERTGGSVSTLTIQRTQQEDSAVYLCASSLRRAYGYTFGSGTRLTVV.

The sample holds a few counts of this clonotype. This chain joins TRBV4-3 and TRBJ1-1; no firm D call. The CDR3 contains 17 residues. CDR1 and CDR2 (germline): LGHNA, YSLEER. V dropped 0 bases and J dropped 5 bases, with 19 bases sitting between them. The CDR3 protein is CASSQDLGSLLKTEAFF. In DNA form, the CDR3 reads TGCGCCAGCAGCCAAGATCTAGGCAGCTTATTAAAAACTGAAGCTTTCTTT.

The chain joins TRBV30 to TRBJ1-1; D remains ambiguous. Germline V gene sequence: CDR1 GTSNPN, CDR2 SVGIG (reference sequence). CDR3 length equals 12 residues. Trimming pared 2 bases from V and 1 base from J, leaving 5 bases between. The CDR3 DNA reads as TGTGCCTGGAGTCCTCAGAACACTGAAGCTTTCTTT. Amino acids: CAWSPQNTEAFF.

This chain links TRBV27 with TRBJ2-3; D is possibly TRBD1 (6 bases). The V end lost 1 base, the J end lost 11 bases, and 10 bases lay between the germline ends. The CDR3 totals 12 residues. Germline V gene sequence: CDR1 MNHEY, CDR2 SMNVEV (reference sequence). The CDR3 DNA reads as TGTGCCAGCAGTTTATACGGCAGGGGGCAGTATTTT. It translates to CASSLYGRGQYF.

This clonotype appeared many times. The chain uses TRBV5-1 and TRBJ2-1; no clear D. The CDR3 has 12 amino acids. Trimming stripped 2 bases from V and 9 bases from J, with 9 bases between. Germline-derived CDR1 and CDR2 are SGHRS and YFSETQ. CDR3 coding DNA: TGCGCCAGCAGCTTAGGATGGAGTGAGCAGTTCTTC. Protein: CASSLGWSEQFF.

This clonotype was counted between two and nine times. J is TRBJ1-1 and V is TRBV20-1; TRBD1 aligns across 8 bases. The CDR3 runs 12 residues. Germline V lookup: CDR1 DFQATT, CDR2 SNEGSKA (reference sequence). With 6 bases clipped from V and 4 bases from J, the junction kept 4 bases outside the gene matches. The CDR3 DNA sequence: TGCAGTGCCCACGACAGGGGCACTGAAGCTTTCTTT. Amino acids: CSAHDRGTEAFF.

Remarks on this clonotype: An end of the junction does not agree with germline; a read error may underlie this. This chain connects TRBV12-3 or TRBV12-4 to TRBJ1-5; D is perhaps TRBD1 (5 bases). There are 16 residues in the CDR3. The CDR3 DNA is TGTGCCAGCAGTGGGGCGGGACGCTATAGCAATCAGCCCCGGCATTTT. This codes for CASSGAGRYSNQPRHF.

The table lists this clonotype with a few counts. The rearrangement uses TRBV2 and TRBJ2-3; D may be TRBD1 (6 bases). Trimming stripped 6 bases from V and 5 bases from J, with 18 bases between. Per germline, CDR1 SNHLY and CDR2 FYNNEI. The CDR3 runs to 15 residues. This CDR3 reads CASRVQGKRGDTQYF. The CDR3, as DNA: TGTGCCAGCAGAGTACAGGGAAAGAGGGGAGATACGCAGTATTTT.

The V and J genes are TRBV10-3 and TRBJ1-1; 9 bases map to TRBD1. J gave up 0 bases and V 8 bases, and 4 bases lay outside the gene matches. The length of the CDR3 is 14 residues. Germline CDR1 reads ENHRY; CDR2 reads SYGVKD. The CDR3 DNA reads as TGTGCCATCGGTGGGACAGGGATGAACACTGAAGCTTTCTTT. Translated, it gives CAIGGTGMNTEAFF.

V and J are TRBV28 and TRBJ2-7; 8 nucleotides match TRBD2. Germline CDR1 and CDR2: MDHEN and SYDVKM. The V and J ends lost 10 bases and 7 bases, in that order; junction bases with no gene match: 6. The CDR3 totals 11 residues. DNA of the CDR3: TGTGCCACGGGAGGGTGGGTGGAGCAGTACTTC. Amino acids: CATGGWVEQYF.

The chain carries TRBV18 and TRBJ2-7; possible D gene TRBD2, 5 bases. The V gene's germline CDR1 is KGHSH and CDR2 LQKENI. This CDR3 region has 13 residues. The V end was cut by 8 bases, the J end by 0 bases, with 11 bases between. In nucleotides, the CDR3 is TGTGCCAGCGGACCGGGGAACTCCTACGAGCAGTACTTC. This encodes CASGPGNSYEQYF.

This clonotype was seen only once. The chain couples TRBV25-1 to TRBJ1-2; D call uncertain. Germline CDR1 is MGHDK and CDR2 is SYGVNS. Trimming removed 1 base at V and 6 bases at J, with 15 bases between. The CDR3 is 15 amino acids. The CDR3 sequence: CASSELGPAYDGYTF. CDR3 coding DNA: TGTGCCAGCAGTGAATTAGGGCCGGCGTACGATGGCTACACCTTC.

CDR3 amino acids: CASSSSRINEQFF. DNA for the CDR3: TGTGCCAGCAGCTCCTCTAGGATCAATGAGCAGTTCTTC. The chain is built from TRBV7-2 and TRBJ2-1; the D is unclear. V lost 4 bases and J lost 6, with 10 bases in between. The CDR3 contains 13 residues. Germline loops: CDR1 SGHTA, CDR2 FQGNSA.

The rearrangement uses TRBV20-1 and TRBJ1-1; D is perhaps TRBD1 (5 bases). V gave up 1 base and J gave up 5 bases, with 11 bases separating them. CDR1 is DFQATT, CDR2 SNEGSKA, per germline (reference sequence). The length of the CDR3 is 13 residues. The CDR3 nucleotides are TGCAGTGCTAGAGTGGCAGGGAGGACTGAAGCTTTCTTT. Translating gives CSARVAGRTEAFF.